This T cell receptor (beta chain) was identified in a study of cytomegalovirus exposure and HLA in healthy donors. Study outcomes and limitations: Reportedly, cytomegalovirus status was diagnosed with high sensitivity and specificity.

Details on this clone: Its antigen is currently unknown.

From germline, CDR1 is SGDLS and CDR2 YYNGEE. The CDR3 extends over 11 amino acids. V dropped 4 bases and J dropped 15 bases, with 14 bases sitting between them. The PCR ran on 60 Vbeta and 13 Jbeta primers. Repertoires were generated with immunoSEQ multiplex PCR, while TCRdb's copy carries only in-frame clones and drops some. This table has some 90,000 clones, under 85% appearing once. Sequencing was performed on PBMCs. This receptor was identified in a boy aged 5-17 years in good health and CMV-seronegative. J is TRBJ2-1 and V is TRBV9, with D possibly matching TRBD2 (5 bases). CDR3: CASSSSGYWFF. CDR3 bases: TGTGCCAGCAGCTCCAGCGGCTATTGGTTCTTC.